This entry lists 7 T cell receptor beta chains sequenced from one sample in a study of yellow fever vaccine responses in identical twins (dated by TCRdb to 2017 to 2018). To prepare the library, RT-PCR was applied. Reads for this sample came from an Illumina HiSeq 2500. The public reads were run again by TCRdb, first through fastp at Q25 and then through MiXCR, and only productive beta chains were kept. Each entry merges the rows of one CDR3 protein and shows their most common DNA and genes. The sample table records thousands of distinct CDR3 sequences; roughly 88% of these occur just once. The ten most abundant clones make up around 3% of the sample. The source was T cells from blood (PBMCs), unsorted or a sorted subset (not recorded which), collected before or after yellow fever vaccination (not recorded which). These receptors were obtained from a woman under 30 who received the yellow fever vaccine. Donor details come from another sample of the same person, matched by shared clones.

V and J are TRBV5-4 and TRBJ1-5; D not certain. This CDR3 is 14 amino acids long. The germline V gene has CDR1 SGHNT and CDR2 YYREEE (reference sequence). Deletions cut 0 bases from V and 3 bases from J, with 7 bases between. The CDR3 sequence: CASSLAAANQPQHF. The CDR3 region has the DNA TGTGCCAGCAGCTTGGCGGCAGCCAATCAGCCCCAGCATTTT.

The V and J genes are TRBV10-3 and TRBJ2-7; possible D gene TRBD1, 5 bases. Trimming shortened V by 0 bases and J by 5 bases, and 11 bases separated the two germline ends. Germline values: CDR1 ENHRY, CDR2 SYGVKD. The CDR3 totals 14 residues. The CDR3 spells CAISESLQGDEQYF. Here the CDR3 DNA reads TGTGCCATCAGTGAGTCCCTTCAGGGTGACGAGCAGTACTTC.

This chain uses TRBV10-1 with TRBJ2-3; 10 bases match TRBD2. The CDR3 runs 14 residues. Per the germline V gene, CDR1 is WNHNN and CDR2 is SYGVQD (reference sequence). V lost 3 bases, J lost 3 bases, and 0 bases stayed unmatched. The CDR3 DNA reads as TGCGCCAGCAGTGAAGCGGGAGGGACAGATACGCAGTATTTT. Translating it yields CASSEAGGTDTQYF.

This clonotype was seen only a few times. This chain links TRBV29-1 with TRBJ2-1; TRBD1 matches at 11 bases. Losses at the gene ends were 5 bases for V and 7 bases for J; bases not matched to a gene: 7. The CDR3 sequence is 14 residues long. Germline V gene data show CDR1 as SQVTM and CDR2 as ANQGSEA. The chain's CDR3 is CSVLTGQGGNEQFF. CDR3 bases: TGCAGCGTTCTGACGGGACAGGGGGGTAATGAGCAGTTCTTC.

The rearrangement uses TRBV20-1 and TRBJ2-5; 7 positions agree with TRBD1. In germline, CDR1 is DFQATT, CDR2 SNEGSKA (reference sequence). This CDR3 has 14 amino acids. V shed 0 bases, J shed 3 bases, and the junction held 4 bases outside the gene matches. The CDR3 DNA reads TGCAGTGCTAGAGACGGGACAGCTAAAGAGACCCAGTACTTC. Translating it yields CSARDGTAKETQYF.

The rearrangement uses TRBV7-1 and TRBJ1-1; D call uncertain. TRBV7-1 is an ORF; its function is uncertain. V was cut by 3 bases and J by 1 base, with 12 bases left in between. The CDR3 is 15 residues long. CDR3 nucleotide sequence: TGTGCCAGCAGCTCTTCTCCCAACAGGAACACTGAAGCTTTCTTT. It is translated as CASSSSPNRNTEAFF.

V usage is TRBV18 and J usage is TRBJ2-1, with 8 bases identical to TRBD2. This CDR3 region has 18 residues. Germline trimming cut 3 bases from V and 6 bases from J; bases unmatched to any gene: 16. Germline assignment: CDR1 KGHSH and CDR2 LQKENI. The chain's CDR3 is CASSPFAGGADKTNEQFF. DNA of the CDR3: TGTGCCAGCTCACCGTTTGCGGGAGGAGCGGATAAGACCAATGAGCAGTTCTTC.